This T cell receptor (beta chain) was recorded in a study of T cells after yellow fever vaccination. Points from the study as a whole: Subsequent booster samples again held most clones from primary vaccination (approximately 95% CD4, about 90% CD8). FACS-sorted repertoires might harbor abundant contaminating clonotypes from the bulk population. A secondary response was less intense yet reached its peak sooner, at day 5 versus 15.

In regard to this clonotype: Its antigen is unidentified.

The germline CDR1 and CDR2 sequences are SGHTA and FQGNSA. V was trimmed by 0 bases and J by 8 bases, leaving 14 bases between them. This CDR3 is built from 15 residues. A process of 5'RACE template switching, which added a universal primer site and UMIs, was used to make TCR cDNA. TCRdb called the 5' RACE reads again in MiXCR, with one record for every CDR3 protein. The sample yields 450,000 to 650,000 distinct CDR3 sequences, 21% seen once. V is TRBV7-2 and J is TRBJ1-5; a weak D match, TRBD1 (6 bases). Sequencing was performed on PBMCs, taken around 3 weeks after the first yellow fever vaccination. This TCR derives from a man aged 18 to 29 who received the YFV17D yellow fever vaccine. CDR3 loop: CASSLAGGGIKPQHF. The CDR3 DNA is TGTGCCAGCAGCTTAGCAGGGGGTGGAATAAAGCCCCAGCATTTT.